This T cell receptor beta chain was captured by sequencing in a study of blood T cell repertoires in COVID-19. Overall study: From the United States, Italy and Spain came samples of acute and convalescent COVID-19. PBMCs, B-cell-depleted T cells, or T cells provided the cDNA or gDNA that made up the material.

With V trimmed by 0 bases and J by 5 bases, 4 bases remained unmatched. This CDR3 comprises 15 residues. Germline V lookup: CDR1 LGHNA, CDR2 YNFKEQ. Authors' data handling: Reference gene primer amplification in the assay estimated nucleated cell counts. Sequenced by immunoSEQ multiplex PCR; TCRdb stores in-frame clones only, minus some. V and J calls and clone size are those listed in that table; D and trimming were worked out from the DNA. The table lists about 240,000 clones, roughly 82% of them singletons, with approximately 13% in the top ten. This TCR was recovered from a man at least 80 years old with acute or convalescent COVID-19. The V gene is TRBV4-2, the J gene TRBJ1-2; 9 bases match TRBD1. Sequences were obtained from peripheral blood. The CDR3 DNA sequence: TGTGCCAGCAGCCAAGATGGGACAGGGCCTTATGGCTACACCTTC. As protein: CASSQDGTGPYGYTF.